This T cell receptor (beta chain) derives from a study of blood T cell repertoires in COVID-19 (TCRdb year 2020). General notes on the study: Samples from collaborators originated in the United States, Italy and Spain and spanned both the acute and convalescent phases of COVID-19. The prospective study material was composed of cDNA or gDNA derived from T cells, B-cell-depleted T cells, or PBMCs. Deeply sampled blood TCRbeta repertoires from subjects exposed to, actively infected with, or recovered from COVID-19 were included in the dataset. The repertoires were released in a freely available public database intended as a resource for research on the immune response to SARS-CoV-2. The samples were drawn from the first 160 participants of the ongoing ImmuneRACE study and from 950 to 1,500 subjects provided by 6 global collaborators. The sample metadata nearly always contained a de-identified subject ID, COVID-19 status, age in years and sex. Where HLA class I and class II types were available, the types were taken from metadata supplied by the sample provider, not from assay-based typing. The research as a whole found: Clinical and demographic metadata were provided uncurated, with the amount varying by source and participant.

TCRbeta CDR3 regions were amplified from genomic DNA using the immunoSEQ Assay, a bias-controlled multiplex PCR. The authors' analysis ran thus. The number of nucleated cells in each sample was estimated from the amplification of reference gene primers within the assay. To quantify the absolute abundance of each unique TCRbeta CDR3 rearrangement, sequence reads were collapsed and filtered. For each sample, productive Simpson clonality was calculated as the square root of Simpson's diversity index across productive rearrangements. This immuneACCESS table, as held by TCRdb, lists in-frame sequences with V and J called but not all clones. Of the missing ones, under half trace to an unresolved V gene in checked studies; the others have no known cause. The D gene and trimming were derived from the DNA, and the V and J assignments and clone size from that table. This sample gives 350,000 to 450,000 clones in total; roughly nine tenths of them show up just once. The ten largest make up 1% to 1.5% of the sample.

The cysteine opens and the phenylalanine closes a CDR3 of 14 amino acids. Only the CDR3 DNA stays, 42 bases, in frame from base 1. As encoded in the germline V gene, CDR1 is SGHVS while CDR2 is FNYEAQ. Whole blood was collected in K2EDTA tubes by collaborating institutions according to the institutions' own protocols. For TCRbeta analysis, collaborators shipped samples in one of three forms: frozen whole blood, isolated PBMCs, or DNA extracted from either of those sample types. This clone was observed a single time. Its specific antigen is unknown. A read error may produce the germline difference seen at one junction end. Other DNA sequences within the sample encode an identical CDR3.

This sequence originates from a man in his forties with acute or convalescent COVID-19. The chain is encoded by TRBV7-6 joined to TRBJ2-7; 7 central nucleotides agree with TRBD1. The specimen was peripheral blood. The bases read TGTGCCAGCAGCCCCGGGACAGTCGGCTACGAACAGTACTTC. This codes for CASSPGTVGYEQYF.